This TCR beta chain was documented in a study of blood T cells in healthy people across ages (dated by TCRdb to between 2014 and 2017). As for the study more broadly: In model experiments, template switching captured roughly one uniquely barcoded TCR beta cDNA molecule for every two T cells. The study measured age-related changes in TCR beta repertoire diversity using deep sequencing normalized with unique cDNA molecular identifiers. The donors were split into four age groups: young (average 16 years), middle-aged (roughly 42), aged (more than 55) and long-lived (approximately 80). To avoid experimental bias, donors of different ages were randomly spread across the sequencing lanes. The study analyzed two additional independent replicas of 1 million unique cDNA reads from the same blood draw for two donors, one aged 18 to 29 and one aged 80 or older. General findings and caveats noted by the study authors: Compared with the aged group, the long-lived group had more naive CD4+ T cells, fewer expanded clones and increased TCR diversity, suggesting age selection. A strong correlation was found between observed TCR beta diversity and the percentage of naive T cells measured by flow cytometry. Because donor CMV infection status was unknown, age-related changes in expanded clonotypes were potentially confounded. Observed TCR beta diversity per million T cells fell roughly linearly with age, and a significant reduction was already apparent by age around 40. Bulk unsorted PBMC profiling prevented conclusive comparison of naive and antigen-experienced compartments. Total diversity estimates from one million sequenced T cells were considered lower bounds and underestimates.

Libraries were prepared through 5' RACE. TCRdb shows the sequencer as Illumina HiSeq 2500. A second PCR of about 6 to 11 cycles was performed with a sample-barcoded 5' primer and a J-beta primer mix. Each TCR beta cDNA molecule received a unique molecular identifier from a template-switch 5' adaptor carrying 12 random nucleotides. Each sample yielded at least 2.5 million CDR3-containing paired-end reads. First-strand cDNA synthesis was performed from all RNA using the Mint cDNA synthesis kit, with priming by a TRBC-specific oligonucleotide. Following uracil-DNA glycosylase treatment, all cDNA underwent a first 18-cycle PCR with the universal primers M1SS and BC2_uni_R. The study's processing was this. Each sample was normalized by randomly selecting 1 million high-quality reads, each carrying a distinct molecular identifier. Reads sharing molecular identifiers were discarded rather than binned into consensus sequences. MiTCR, with a Q25 quality threshold and the strictest error-elimination algorithm, was used for CDR3 identification, clonotype clustering and error correction. A nonparametric unseen species model with Euler transformation was used to estimate a lower bound on total TCR beta diversity. In-frame beta chains were kept once TCRdb had trimmed the public reads at Q25 with fastp and called clones with MiXCR. Each CDR3 protein gets just one entry, which takes the most common genes and DNA from the rows behind it. TCRdb, not the authors, supplied the V and J calls. For this sample there are about 1.8 million distinct CDR3 sequences; about 49% appear just once. Of the sample, 2.1% falls within the top ten clones.

Regarding this clonotype: Its antigen is still unknown. Qualities for individual bases were not recorded, and no much larger clone is one base off.

The approximately 41 donors, aged 6 to 90 years, were systemically healthy Caucasian individuals from Russia. Around 10 milliliters of peripheral blood were collected from each donor into EDTA-treated Vacutainer tubes. PBMCs were isolated by Ficoll-Paque density-gradient centrifugation, with at least 7 million obtained per sample. Total RNA, at least 5 micrograms per sample, was extracted from PBMCs with Trizol reagent. For every donor, an aliquot of PBMCs went through flow cytometry to measure the percentages of naive CD45RAhigh/CD27high T cells. Including the terminal cysteine and phenylalanine, the CDR3 comprises 14 residues. Left in the record is the CDR3 DNA by itself, 42 bases read in frame from the first base. Per the germline V gene, SQVTM is the CDR1 and ANQGSEA is the CDR2.

The rearrangement joined TRBV29-1 to TRBJ2-7, with TRBD1 matching 8 junction bases. The J call may be mistaken, given a closer DNA end match to TRBJ2-5. The receptor was isolated from a woman between 40 and 50 years old in good health. Sequencing was done on a sample of blood. The DNA reads TGCAGCGTTGTCAAAGGGGGACAGGCAGAGACCCAGTACTTC. This encodes CSVVKGGQAETQYF.